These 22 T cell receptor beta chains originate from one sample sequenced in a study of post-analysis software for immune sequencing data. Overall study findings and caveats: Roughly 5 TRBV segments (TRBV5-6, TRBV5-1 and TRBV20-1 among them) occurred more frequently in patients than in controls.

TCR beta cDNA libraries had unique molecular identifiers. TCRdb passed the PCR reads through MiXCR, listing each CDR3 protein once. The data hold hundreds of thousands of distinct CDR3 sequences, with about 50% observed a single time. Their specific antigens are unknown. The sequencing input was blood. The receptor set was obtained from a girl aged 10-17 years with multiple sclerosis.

The CDR3: CSARDGVAGAYEQYF. The CDR3 coding sequence is TGCAGTGCTAGAGATGGGGTAGCTGGGGCCTACGAGCAGTACTTC. This chain connects TRBV20-1 to TRBJ2-7; D gene unclear. The CDR3 sequence is 15 residues long. The germline V gene encodes CDR1 DFQATT and CDR2 SNEGSKA (reference sequence). Trimming took 0 bases from V and 2 from J, leaving 14 bases between them.

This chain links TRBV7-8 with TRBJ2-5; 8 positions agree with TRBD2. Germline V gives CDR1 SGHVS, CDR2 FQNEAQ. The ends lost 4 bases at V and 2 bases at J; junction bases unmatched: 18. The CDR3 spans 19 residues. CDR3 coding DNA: TGTGCCAGCAGCTCCCGAGGGGTGTACGAACTAGCGGTACAAGAGACCCAGTACTTC. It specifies CASSSRGVYELAVQETQYF. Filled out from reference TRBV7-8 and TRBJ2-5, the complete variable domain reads GAGVSQSPRYKVAKRGQDVALRCDPISGHVSLFWYQQALGQGPEFLTYFQNEAQLDKSGLPSDRFFAERPEGSVSTLKIQRTQQEDSAVYLCASSSRGVYELAVQETQYFGPGTRLLVL.

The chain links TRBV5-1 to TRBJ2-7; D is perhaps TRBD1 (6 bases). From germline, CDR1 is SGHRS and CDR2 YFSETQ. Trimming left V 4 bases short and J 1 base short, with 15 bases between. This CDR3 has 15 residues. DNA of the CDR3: TGCGCCAGCAGCCAAAGGGAGCAGGGGTCCTACGAGCAGTACTTC. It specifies CASSQREQGSYEQYF.

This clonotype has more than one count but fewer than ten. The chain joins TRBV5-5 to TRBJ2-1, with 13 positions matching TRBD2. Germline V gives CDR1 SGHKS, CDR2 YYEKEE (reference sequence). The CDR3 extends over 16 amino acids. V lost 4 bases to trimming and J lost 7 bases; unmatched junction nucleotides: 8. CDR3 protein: CASSGSGLAGVNEQFF. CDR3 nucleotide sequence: TGTGCCAGCAGCGGATCAGGACTAGCGGGGGTTAATGAGCAGTTCTTC.

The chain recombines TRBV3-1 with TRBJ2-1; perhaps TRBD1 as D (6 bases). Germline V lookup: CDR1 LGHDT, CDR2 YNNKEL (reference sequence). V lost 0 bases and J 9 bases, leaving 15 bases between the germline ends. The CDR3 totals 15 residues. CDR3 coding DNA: TGTGCCAGCAGCCAAGATCCCCCGACCAGGGGTGAGCAGTTCTTC. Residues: CASSQDPPTRGEQFF.

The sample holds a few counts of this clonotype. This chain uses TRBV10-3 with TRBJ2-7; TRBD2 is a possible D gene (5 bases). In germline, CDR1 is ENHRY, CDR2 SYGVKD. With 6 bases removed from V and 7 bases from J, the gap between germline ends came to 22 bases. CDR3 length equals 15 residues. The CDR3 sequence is CAISALREKGNEQYF. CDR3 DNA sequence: TGTGCCATCAGCGCTTTGAGGGAGAAAGGCAATGAGCAGTACTTC.

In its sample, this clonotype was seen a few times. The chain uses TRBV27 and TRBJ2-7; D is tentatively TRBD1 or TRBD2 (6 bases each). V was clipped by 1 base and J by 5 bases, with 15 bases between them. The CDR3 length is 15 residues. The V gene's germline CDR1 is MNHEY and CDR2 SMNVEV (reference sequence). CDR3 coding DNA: TGTGCCAGCAGTTTATTTTCCAGGGGACTCCACGAGCAGTACTTC. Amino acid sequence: CASSLFSRGLHEQYF.

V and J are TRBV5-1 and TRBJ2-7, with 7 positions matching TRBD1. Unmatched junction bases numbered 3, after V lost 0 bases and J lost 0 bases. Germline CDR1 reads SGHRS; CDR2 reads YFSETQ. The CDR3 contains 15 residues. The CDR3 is CASSLETGLSYEQYF. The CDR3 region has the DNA TGCGCCAGCAGCTTGGAGACAGGGCTCTCCTACGAGCAGTACTTC.

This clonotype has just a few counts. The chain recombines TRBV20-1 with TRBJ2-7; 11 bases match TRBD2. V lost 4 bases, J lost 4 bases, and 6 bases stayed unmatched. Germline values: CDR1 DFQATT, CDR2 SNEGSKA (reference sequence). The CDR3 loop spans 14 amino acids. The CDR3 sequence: CSAITSGSGYEQYF. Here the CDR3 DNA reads TGCAGTGCTATCACTAGCGGGAGCGGGTACGAGCAGTACTTC.

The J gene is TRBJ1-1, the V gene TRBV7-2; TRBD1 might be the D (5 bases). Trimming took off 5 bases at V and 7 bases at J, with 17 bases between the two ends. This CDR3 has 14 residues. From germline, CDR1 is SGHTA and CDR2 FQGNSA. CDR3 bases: TGTGCCAGCAGCGCGGGAGCAGGGTGGGATGAAGCTTTCTTT. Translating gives CASSAGAGWDEAFF.

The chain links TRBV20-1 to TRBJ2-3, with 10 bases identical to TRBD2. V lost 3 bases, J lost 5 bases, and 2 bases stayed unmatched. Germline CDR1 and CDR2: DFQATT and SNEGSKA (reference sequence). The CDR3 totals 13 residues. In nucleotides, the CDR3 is TGCAGTGCTAGTGCTAGCGGGAGAGATACGCAGTATTTT. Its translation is CSASASGRDTQYF.

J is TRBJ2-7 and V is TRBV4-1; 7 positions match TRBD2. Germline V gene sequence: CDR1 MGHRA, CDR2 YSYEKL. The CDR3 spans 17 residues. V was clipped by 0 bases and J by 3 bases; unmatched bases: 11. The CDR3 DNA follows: TGCGCCAGCAGCCAAGAAGAGGCTAGCGGCTTTAGCTACGAGCAGTACTTC. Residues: CASSQEEASGFSYEQYF.

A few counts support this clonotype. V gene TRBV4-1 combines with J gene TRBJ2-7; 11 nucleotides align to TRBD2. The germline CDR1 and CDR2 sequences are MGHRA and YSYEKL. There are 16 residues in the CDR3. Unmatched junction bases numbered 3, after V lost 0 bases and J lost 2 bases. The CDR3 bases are TGCGCCAGCAGCCAAGATCCGGGACTAGCGGCCTACGAGCAGTACTTC. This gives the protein CASSQDPGLAAYEQYF.

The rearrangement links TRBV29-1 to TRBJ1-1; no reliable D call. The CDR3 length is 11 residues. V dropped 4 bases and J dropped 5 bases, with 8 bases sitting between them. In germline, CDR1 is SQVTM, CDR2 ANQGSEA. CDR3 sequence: CSVAPGTEAFF. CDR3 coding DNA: TGCAGCGTTGCCCCGGGGACTGAAGCTTTCTTT.

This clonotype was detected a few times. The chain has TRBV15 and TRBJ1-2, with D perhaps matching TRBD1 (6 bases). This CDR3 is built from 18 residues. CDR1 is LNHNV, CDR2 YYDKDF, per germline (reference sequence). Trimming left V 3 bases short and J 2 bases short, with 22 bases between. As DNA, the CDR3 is TGTGCCACCAGCAGCCCCGCTCCCGACAGGTACAACAACTATGGCTACACCTTC. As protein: CATSSPAPDRYNNYGYTF.

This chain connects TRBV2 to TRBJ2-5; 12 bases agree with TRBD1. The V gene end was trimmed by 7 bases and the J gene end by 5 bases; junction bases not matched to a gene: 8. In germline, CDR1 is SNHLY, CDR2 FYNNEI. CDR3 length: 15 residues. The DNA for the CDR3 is TGTGCCAGCACCGCCGGGACAGGGGGCGGTGAGACCCAGTACTTC. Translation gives CASTAGTGGGETQYF.

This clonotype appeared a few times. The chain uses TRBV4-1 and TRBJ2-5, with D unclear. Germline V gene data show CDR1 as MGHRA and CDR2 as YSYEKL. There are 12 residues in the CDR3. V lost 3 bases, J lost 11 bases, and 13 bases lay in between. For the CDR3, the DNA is TGCGCCAGCAGCCAGGTACTCGGTGAGCAGTACTTC. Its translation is CASSQVLGEQYF.

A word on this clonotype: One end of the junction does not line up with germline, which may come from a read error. The CDR3 region has the DNA TGCAGTGCTTCAAACGAATACTGGGTGGGGAAAGAAAAACGGTTTTTT. Translation gives CSASNEYWVGKEKRFF. The V and J genes are TRBV20-1 and TRBJ1-4; D is unresolved. The CDR3 runs to 16 residues. From germline, CDR1 is DFQATT and CDR2 SNEGSKA (reference sequence).

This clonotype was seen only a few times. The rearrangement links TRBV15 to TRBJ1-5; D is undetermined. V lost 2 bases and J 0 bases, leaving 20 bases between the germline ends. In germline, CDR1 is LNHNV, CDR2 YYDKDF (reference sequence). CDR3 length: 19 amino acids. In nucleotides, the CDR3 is TGTGCCACCAGCAGATCCCGACTGGGAGGTGGTTCTAGCAATCAGCCCCAGCATTTT. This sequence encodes CATSRSRLGGGSSNQPQHF.

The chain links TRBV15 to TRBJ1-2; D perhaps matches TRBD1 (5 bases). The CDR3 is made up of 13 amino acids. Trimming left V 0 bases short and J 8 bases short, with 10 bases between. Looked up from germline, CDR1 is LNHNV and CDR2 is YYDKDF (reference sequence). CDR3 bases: TGTGCCACCAGCAGAGAAGAGGGACGAGGCTACACCTTC. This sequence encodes CATSREEGRGYTF.

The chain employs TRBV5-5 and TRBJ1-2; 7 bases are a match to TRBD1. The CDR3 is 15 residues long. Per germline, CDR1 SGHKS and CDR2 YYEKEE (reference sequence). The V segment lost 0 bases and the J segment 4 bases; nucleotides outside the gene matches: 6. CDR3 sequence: CASSLADRVSYGYTF. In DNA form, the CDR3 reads TGTGCCAGCAGCTTGGCCGACAGGGTTTCCTATGGCTACACCTTC.

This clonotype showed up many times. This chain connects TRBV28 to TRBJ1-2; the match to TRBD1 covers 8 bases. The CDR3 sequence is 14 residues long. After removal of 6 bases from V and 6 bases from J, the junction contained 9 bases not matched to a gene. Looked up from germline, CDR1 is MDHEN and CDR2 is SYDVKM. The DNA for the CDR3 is TGTGCCAGCAGCTCCGGACAGGGTGTCCATGGCTACACCTTC. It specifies CASSSGQGVHGYTF.